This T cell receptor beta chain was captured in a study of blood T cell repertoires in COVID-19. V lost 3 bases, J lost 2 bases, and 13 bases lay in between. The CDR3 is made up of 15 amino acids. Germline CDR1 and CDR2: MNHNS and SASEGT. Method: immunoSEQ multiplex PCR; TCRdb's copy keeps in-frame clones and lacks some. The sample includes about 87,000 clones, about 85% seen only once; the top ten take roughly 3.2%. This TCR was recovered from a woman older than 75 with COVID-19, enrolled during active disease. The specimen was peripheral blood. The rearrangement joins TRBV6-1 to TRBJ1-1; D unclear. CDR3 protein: CASSEPKGGNTEAFF. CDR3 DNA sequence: TGTGCCAGCAGTGAGCCCAAGGGAGGCAACACTGAAGCTTTCTTT.